This T cell receptor (beta chain) was profiled in a study of OX40 agonist ivuxolimab in advanced cancers. Background for the entire study: Ivuxolimab was an agonistic, fully human IgG2 monoclonal antibody directed against OX40 (CD134), a costimulatory receptor. Intravenous ivuxolimab was administered to patients every 2 weeks at six dose levels: 0.01, 0.1, 0.3, 1.5, 3 and 10 mg/kg. Of the approximately 54 dose-escalation patients, hepatocellular carcinoma was present in roughly 19, melanoma in around 15, renal cell carcinoma in 9 and head and neck cancer in 9. The dose-escalation cohort was about 83% male with a mean age of approximately 60 years, ranging from roughly 23 to 79. Prior anti-PD-1, anti-PD-L1 or anti-CTLA-4 therapy was permitted, and checkpoint inhibitors had been received by approximately 39% of dose-escalation patients. Partial responses were achieved by three dose-escalation patients, of whom one had hepatocellular carcinoma and two had cutaneous melanoma. Peripheral TCRbeta sequencing aimed to test whether ivuxolimab altered TCR sequence diversity and caused clonal T-cell expansion. The paper describes the monotherapy dose-escalation part (N of about 52 patients) of the phase I trial of ivuxolimab.

With regard to this clone: What antigen it recognizes has not been identified. Base qualities are missing; no much larger clone stands one base away.

The germline V gene sets CDR1 to ENHRY and CDR2 to SYGVKD. Its CDR3 holds 15 amino acids, cysteine through phenylalanine. CDR3 DNA only is kept here, 45 bases in frame from base 1. The germline ends are 12 bases apart after V is trimmed by 3 bases and J by 2 bases. Patients with autoimmune disease history or receiving systemic immunosuppression were excluded from the trial. Peripheral blood for TCR sequencing was drawn from every dose cohort at baseline, at cycle 4 day 1 and at cycle 7 day 1. The samples were drawn from a first-in-human, open-label, multicenter phase I dose-escalation trial of ivuxolimab. The trial enrolled adults with locally advanced or metastatic head and neck squamous cell, hepatocellular, melanoma or renal cell carcinoma. Before TCR sequencing, CD4+ T cells and CD8+ T cells were sorted from peripheral blood as separate populations. Summary of the overall study and its limitations: The antigen specificity of the clonally expanded peripheral T cells was not determined. In partial responders in the 0.1-3.0 mg/kg groups, normalized peripheral clonal expansion was found to be among the lowest, especially among CD8+ T cells. After ivuxolimab, CD8+ T cells had more expanded clones than CD4+ T cells on average. At doses of 0.1 to 3.0 mg/kg, clonal expansion of both CD4+ and CD8+ blood T cells was observed from baseline to week 6. Low levels of normalized T-cell clonal expansion were also seen in some nonresponding patients.

Genomic DNA was isolated from the sorted cells so that the TCRbeta CDR3 region could be sequenced. TCRbeta CDR3 regions were sequenced using the immunoSEQ Assay. The source is immuneACCESS, and TCRdb retained only in-frame sequences with V and J called. Part of the clones is not carried over; for the studies checked, unresolved V genes explain less than half of this, and the remainder is unexplained. A total of 89,000 or so clones appear in this sample, around 90% of them only once. The ten most abundant clones make up about 0.8% of the sample. The V and J genes are TRBV10-3 and TRBJ2-3, with the identity of the D gene unclear. The starting material was CD4+ or CD8+ T cells sorted from blood, obtained in a trial of the OX40 agonist ivuxolimab. The source of this sequence is an adult with an advanced solid tumor such as melanoma, head and neck, liver or kidney cancer. The DNA reads as follows: TGTGCCATCAGTGAATATAGCAAAAACACAGATACGCAGTATTTT. It translates to CAISEYSKNTDTQYF.